This T cell receptor beta chain was sequenced for a study of cytomegalovirus exposure and HLA in healthy donors. PCR amplification relied on 60 Vbeta primers (plus 13 Jbeta primers). Here immunoSEQ multiplex PCR was the method, and the copy in TCRdb shows in-frame clones only, minus some. The sample consists of 140,000 to 150,000 clones, 73% of them appearing once. The CDR3 has 14 amino acids. The germline gives CDR1 LGHNA, CDR2 YSLEER. The V segment lost 1 base and the J segment 5 bases; nucleotides outside the gene matches: 2. Comments on this clone: Its cognate antigen is unknown.

Study observations and caveats: Testing in vitro showed a few CMV-associated chains specific for CMV antigens. Compared with the approximately 700-donor mean, an Asian-associated ancestry cluster reportedly had fewer N-insertions, according to a later analysis. It was reportedly the case that the classifier diagnosed cytomegalovirus status with high specificity and sensitivity. For TCR beta chains, V- and J-gene trimming was later linked to a missense DCLRE1C variant.

The material sequenced was PBMCs. This clonotype was sampled from a woman aged 18-29 years in good health and CMV-seronegative. This chain links TRBV4-3 with TRBJ2-5, with TRBD1 matching 9 bases. CDR3 residues: CASSQGDREETQYF. CDR3 sequence (DNA): TGCGCCAGCAGCCAAGGGGACAGGGAGGAGACCCAGTACTTC.